A selection of T cell receptor beta chains follows, all from one sample in a study of T-cell memory formation after mild COVID-19. TCRdb re-called the 5' RACE reads with MiXCR, one entry per CDR3 protein. Among 400,000 to 500,000 distinct CDR3 sequences, 20% were seen once, and the ten largest hold roughly 8.4%. The source material was PBMCs or a T cell subset sorted from them (not recorded which). The origin of the receptors is an adult woman who had mild COVID-19 (a few samples of this study predate the infection). Cell type and time point are not known. The CDR3 runs from the conserved cysteine through the conserved F or W.

TRBV9	TRBJ2-2	CASSVSLTGELFF
TRBV4-3	TRBJ2-1	CASSRAGGKYNEQFF
TRBV7-9	TRBJ1-1	CASSLVQGRTEAFF
TRBV4-1	TRBJ2-2	CASSHRQGNTGELFF
TRBV14	TRBJ2-5	CASSQVLPYPQVRQETQYF
TRBV4-1	TRBJ1-1	CASSPTRTENTEAFF
TRBV7-6	TRBJ2-5	CASSLHSTVAF
TRBV29-1	TRBJ1-2	CSVEDPPYGYTF
TRBV20-1	TRBJ2-1	CSARDPAIGPNNEQFF
TRBV18	TRBJ1-1	CASSPPHRGNTEAFF
TRBV20-1	TRBJ1-2	CSARVSRGGYGYTF
TRBV29-1	TRBJ1-1	CSVLTGGGMNTEAFF
TRBV7-3	TRBJ2-1	CASSFRGASYNEQFF
TRBV6-5	TRBJ2-1	CASSLDRVTYNEQFF
TRBV19	TRBJ1-1	CASLTGANTEAFF
TRBV24-1	TRBJ2-5	CATSDPARRGGVETQYF
TRBV25-1	TRBJ2-1	CASSEGVLAGADNEQFF